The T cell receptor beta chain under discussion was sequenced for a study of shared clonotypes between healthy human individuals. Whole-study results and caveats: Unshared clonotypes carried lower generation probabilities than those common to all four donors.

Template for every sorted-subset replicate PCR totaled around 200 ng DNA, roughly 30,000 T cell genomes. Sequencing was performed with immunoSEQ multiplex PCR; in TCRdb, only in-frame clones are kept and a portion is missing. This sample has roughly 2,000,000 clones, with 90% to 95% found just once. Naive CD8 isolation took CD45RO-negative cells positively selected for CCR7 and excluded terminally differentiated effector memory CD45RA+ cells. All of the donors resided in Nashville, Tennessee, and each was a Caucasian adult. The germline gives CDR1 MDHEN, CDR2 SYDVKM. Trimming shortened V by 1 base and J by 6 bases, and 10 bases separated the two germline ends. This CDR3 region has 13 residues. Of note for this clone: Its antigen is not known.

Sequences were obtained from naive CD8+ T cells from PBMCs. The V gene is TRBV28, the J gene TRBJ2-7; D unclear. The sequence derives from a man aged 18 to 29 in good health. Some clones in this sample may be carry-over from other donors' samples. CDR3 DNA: TGTGCCAGCAGTTTATCTGAAGAGCTCGAGCAGTACTTC. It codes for CASSLSEELEQYF.